The 23 T cell receptor beta chains presented below share a single source sample, sequenced in a study of tumor and adjacent non-tumor tissue in lung cancer. TCRbeta libraries were built with three rounds of nested PCR, modified from ARM-PCR. From the multiplex PCR reads, TCRdb called clonotypes with MiXCR, one entry per CDR3 protein. The sample includes under 250,000 distinct CDR3 sequences, 71% seen only once; the top ten take about 25%. No cell sorting was done before RNA was extracted from the tissue. What was sequenced was lung tumor tissue. These receptors were taken from a man between 60 and 75 years old with non-small cell lung cancer.

For this clonotype: One end of the junction is discordant with germline, which a read error may explain. The chain carries TRBV11-3 and TRBJ2-1; D unresolved. Germline CDR1 reads SGHNT; CDR2 reads YENEEA. CDR3 size: 11 residues. CDR3 amino acids: CAISIYTKLFF. In DNA, the CDR3 is TGTGCCATCAGCATATATACTAAGCTGTTCTTC. Complete variable domain (other parts from reference TRBV11-3 and TRBJ2-1): EAGVVQSPRYKIIEKKQPVAFWCNPISGHNTLYWYLQNLGQGPELLIRYENEEAVDDSQLPKDRFSAERLKGVDSTLKIQPAELGDSAVYLCAISIYTKLFFGPGTRLTVL.

V gene TRBV4-2 combines with J gene TRBJ1-1, with D perhaps TRBD1 (5 bases). The germline V gene has CDR1 LGHNA and CDR2 YNFKEQ. The CDR3 contains 15 residues. The V and J ends lost 8 bases and 0 bases respectively, with 16 bases between them. CDR3 coding DNA: TGTGCCAGCGGCGAGTGGGCAGGGTTGAACACTGAAGCTTTCTTT. As protein: CASGEWAGLNTEAFF.

This chain uses TRBV6-5 with TRBJ2-2; possible D gene TRBD2, 6 bases. CDR1 and CDR2 from the germline V gene are MNHEY and SVGAGI. The CDR3 totals 15 residues. V dropped 6 bases and J dropped 6 bases, with 17 bases sitting between them. The CDR3 DNA follows: TGTGCCAGCAGGCGGGGTGACAGTCGCGCCGGGGAGCTGTTTTTT. Translating it yields CASRRGDSRAGELFF.

Comment on this clonotype: A clone one base away is much larger, so this may be a read error. The conserved final phenylalanine or tryptophan is absent from the CDR3, which likely points to a read error. The rearrangement links TRBV10-1 to TRBJ2-7; the match to TRBD1 covers 8 bases. V was clipped by 5 bases and J by 6 bases; unmatched bases: 9. CDR1 and CDR2 from the germline V gene are WNHNN and SYGVQD (reference sequence). The CDR3 runs to 14 residues. Here the CDR3 DNA reads TGCGCCAGCAGTTTGGACAGGGATGATCGCGAGCAGTACCTC. Protein product: CASSLDRDDREQYL.

CDR3 coding DNA: TGTGCCAGCAGTGATACCGGGACCAGGAGGGCCCAGTACTTC. Translation: CASSDTGTRRAQYF. V gene TRBV6-5 combines with J gene TRBJ2-5, with D possibly being TRBD2 (6 bases). The germline CDR1 and CDR2 sequences are MNHEY and SVGAGI. Trimming stripped 5 bases from V and 9 bases from J, with 19 bases between. The CDR3 is 14 residues long.

The chain recombines TRBV6-2 or TRBV6-3 with TRBJ2-1; a weak D match, TRBD1 (6 bases). V was cut by 6 bases and J by 10 bases, with 13 bases left in between. CDR1 and CDR2 from the germline V gene are MNHEY and SVGEGT. This CDR3 spans 12 amino acids. This chain's CDR3 is CASRREQGEQFF. CDR3 DNA: TGTGCCAGCAGGAGGGAACAGGGCGAGCAGTTCTTC.

Notes on this clonotype: A much larger clone lies one base from this, so it may be a read error. The chain carries TRBV12-3 or TRBV12-4 and TRBJ2-5; the match to TRBD1 covers 7 bases. Trimming at V came to 6 bases and at J to 4 bases, leaving 5 bases not matched to a gene. The CDR3 is made up of 13 amino acids. The CDR3 loop is CASRCTGAETQYF. The DNA of the CDR3 is TGTGCCAGCAGATGTACAGGGGCAGAGACCCAGTACTTC.

As for this clonotype: A read error is possible here, since a much larger clone lies one base away. The chain links TRBV20-1 to TRBJ2-3, with 7 bases lining up with TRBD2. This CDR3 contains 15 residues. From germline, CDR1 is DFQATT and CDR2 SNEGSKA (reference sequence). CDR3 bases: TGCAGTGCTAGGAGCCAGGGAGGGAACACAGATACGCACTATTTT. It yields the protein CSARSQGGNTDTHYF.

With respect to this clonotype: A read error is possible here, since a much larger clone lies one base away. The V and J genes are TRBV20-1 and TRBJ2-1; either TRBD1 or TRBD2 may fit D (5 bases each). V was clipped by 6 bases and J by 9 bases, with 18 bases between them. The CDR3 covers 13 residues. Germline V gives CDR1 DFQATT, CDR2 SNEGSKA (reference sequence). This CDR3 is CSARTGTNIEQFF. The CDR3 DNA follows: TGCAGTGCCAGGACTGGGACGAACATTGAGCAGTTCTTC.

This clonotype was found many times. This rearrangement joins TRBV20-1 to TRBJ1-6, with D perhaps TRBD1 (6 bases). The V gene lost 3 bases and the J gene lost 6 bases, with 9 bases spanning the gap. The CDR3 runs 13 residues. The germline gives CDR1 DFQATT, CDR2 SNEGSKA (reference sequence). The CDR3 DNA sequence: TGCAGTGCTAGTAAGGGGGGTAATTCACCCCTCCACTTT. It encodes CSASKGGNSPLHF.

This clonotype was detected many times. The chain links TRBV6-2 or TRBV6-3 to TRBJ1-5; weak D call: TRBD1 (6 bases). The length of the CDR3 is 14 residues. Germline V lookup: CDR1 MNHEY, CDR2 SVGEGT. Deletions cut 5 bases from V and 5 bases from J, with 13 bases between. In DNA, the CDR3 is TGTGCCAGCAGTCAACAGGGAGGGCATCAGCCCCAGCATTTT. Residues: CASSQQGGHQPQHF.

This chain links TRBV20-1 with TRBJ2-3, with a tentative D call TRBD1 (6 bases). From germline, CDR1 is DFQATT and CDR2 SNEGSKA (reference sequence). Trimming pared 3 bases from V and 5 bases from J, leaving 15 bases between. The CDR3 consists of 14 residues. The CDR3 sequence is CSASHSGGIDTQYF. The CDR3 DNA is TGCAGTGCTAGCCACAGTGGGGGCATAGATACGCAGTATTTT.

There are many counts of this clonotype. The J gene is TRBJ1-5, the V gene TRBV6-5, with unresolved D. Germline-derived CDR1 and CDR2 are MNHEY and SVGAGI. The CDR3 consists of 15 residues. V lost 6 bases to trimming and J lost 3 bases, with 15 bases between them. The DNA of the CDR3 is TGTGCCAGCAGCCGGACGGGCGGTCCCAATCAGCCCCAGCATTTT. Its protein product is CASSRTGGPNQPQHF.

The rearrangement uses TRBV11-3 and TRBJ1-2, with D perhaps matching TRBD1 (5 bases). Germline lookup yields CDR1 SGHNT and CDR2 YENEEA. The CDR3 contains 13 residues. V was pared by 7 bases and J by 5 bases, with 14 bases between. CDR3 region: CASTRTGGYGYTF. Here the CDR3 DNA reads TGTGCCAGCACACGAACAGGAGGGTATGGCTACACCTTC.

On this clonotype: Likely a read error: the CDR3 ends without its conserved phenylalanine or tryptophan. The genes are TRBV12-3 or TRBV12-4 and TRBJ1-6, with TRBD1 as a possible D gene (6 bases). The CDR3 runs to 13 residues. CDR3 sequence reads: CVSRVGANSPLHL. The CDR3 coding sequence is TGTGTCAGCAGAGTGGGGGCTAATTCACCCCTCCACTTA.

This sequence joins TRBV24-1 and TRBJ2-1; TRBD2 aligns across 10 bases. CDR1 and CDR2 (germline): KGHDR, SFDVKD. J was trimmed by 6 bases and V by 5 bases; bases with no gene match: 9. CDR3 size: 16 residues. In DNA form, the CDR3 reads TGTGCCACCAGTGTCCTTAGCGGGGGGTCTACCAATGAGCAGTTCTTC. Translation gives CATSVLSGGSTNEQFF.

Notes on this clonotype: One end of the junction fails to match germline, which may point to a read error. The V gene is TRBV6-2 or TRBV6-3, the J gene TRBJ2-3; the match to TRBD2 covers 7 bases. CDR3 length equals 16 residues. Germline V lookup: CDR1 MNHEY, CDR2 SVGEGT. CDR3 loop: CASSGPVGEGLDTRYF. Written as DNA, the CDR3 is TGTGCCAGCAGTGGCCCGGTGGGGGAGGGCCTGGATACGCGGTATTTT.

The chain links TRBV28 to TRBJ2-7; 13 nucleotides match TRBD2. Germline CDR1 MDHEN, CDR2 SYDVKM. The junction had 7 bases not matched to a gene; V was cut back by 5 bases and J by 0 bases. The CDR3 has 17 amino acids. The CDR3 reads CASSPSGLAGSSYEQYF. In nucleotides, the CDR3 is TGTGCCAGCAGTCCTTCGGGACTAGCGGGATCCTCCTACGAGCAGTACTTC.

The chain uses TRBV5-1 and TRBJ1-4, with unresolved D. This CDR3 has 17 amino acids. Trimming stripped 1 base from V and 7 bases from J, with 20 bases between. CDR1 and CDR2 from the germline V gene are SGHRS and YFSETQ. CDR3 in DNA: TGCGCCAGCAGCTTGCAGTCCTCTGGGCAGGCGGGTGAAAAACTGTTTTTT. This translates into CASSLQSSGQAGEKLFF. Together with reference TRBV5-1 and TRBJ1-4, the CDR3 gives the full variable domain: KAGVTQTPRYLIKTRGQQVTLSCSPISGHRSVSWYQQTPGQGLQFLFEYFSETQRNKGNFPGRFSGRQFSNSRSEMNVSTLELGDSALYLCASSLQSSGQAGEKLFFGSGTQLSVL.

The rearrangement links TRBV20-1 to TRBJ2-7; 8 bases are a match to TRBD2. The CDR3 runs to 19 residues. V lost 1 base and J lost 0; bases outside the gene matches: 17. In germline, CDR1 is DFQATT, CDR2 SNEGSKA (reference sequence). CDR3 nucleotide sequence: TGCAGTGCTAGAGCCAATGGGGGTAGCGGGAATATTGGCTCCTACGAGCAGTACTTC. Translating gives CSARANGGSGNIGSYEQYF.

This rearrangement joins TRBV4-1 to TRBJ1-1, with unresolved D. Germline V gene lookup returns CDR1 MGHRA and CDR2 YSYEKL. The V end lost 0 bases, the J end lost 1 base, and 6 bases lay between the germline ends. This CDR3 has 14 residues. CDR3 sequence reads: CASSQDNRNTEAFF. CDR3 DNA: TGCGCCAGCAGCCAAGATAATCGGAACACTGAAGCTTTCTTT.

Notes on this clonotype: This CDR3 fails to terminate in the conserved phenylalanine or tryptophan, so it likely reflects a read error. This chain joins TRBV11-2 and TRBJ2-3; D may match TRBD1 or TRBD2 (5 bases each). The ends were cut back, 0 bases at V and 11 bases at J, with 15 bases in the middle. In germline, CDR1 is SGHAT, CDR2 FQNNGV. This CDR3 has 14 amino acids. Written as DNA, the CDR3 is TGTGCCAGCAGCTTAGAGAGCGGTGAGGGGAAGCAGTATTAT. It is translated as CASSLESGEGKQYY.

Worth noting for this clonotype: Lacking the conserved final phenylalanine or tryptophan, this CDR3 likely reflects a read error. The chain is built from TRBV29-1 and TRBJ1-1; D is possibly TRBD1 (6 bases). The CDR3 covers 13 residues. The V gene's germline CDR1 is SQVTM and CDR2 ANQGSEA. The V end lost 5 bases, the J end lost 1 base, and 11 bases lay between the germline ends. The CDR3 DNA reads as TGCAGCGTTCACGGGACAAGGAACACTGAAGCTTTCATT. Translated, it gives CSVHGTRNTEAFI.